Here is one TCR beta chain with its context. The source of the sample is a study of shared clonotypes between healthy human individuals. Study background: The study used three CD4 naive, three CD4 memory, two CD8 naive and one CD8 memory plate per donor.

The CDR3 loop spans 15 amino acids. After removal of 3 bases from V and 8 bases from J, the junction contained 2 bases not matched to a gene. Germline assignment: CDR1 LGHNA and CDR2 YNFKEQ. Evenly divided among several immunoSEQ plates was the genomic DNA of each subset. For sorted subsets, about 0.2 ug DNA per replicate equaled 30,000 or so T cell genomes. How the authors handled the data: ImmunoSEQ yielded junction-only sequences lacking quality scores, so filtering differed. Only in-frame clones appear in the TCRdb table, and some are missing; sequencing was by immunoSEQ multiplex PCR. The V and J calls and clone size are taken from that table; D and trimming were inferred from the DNA. Among about 990,000 clones, 75% to 80% were seen once, and the ten largest hold roughly 0.55%.

The receptor was derived from a man younger than 30 in good health. Some clones in this sample may be carry-over from other donors' samples. The rearrangement links TRBV4-2 to TRBJ2-1, with 15 positions matching TRBD2. Input material: memory CD4+ T cells from PBMCs. The subset was: CD45RA-negative fraction. The CDR3 sequence is CASSQGTSGRYEQFF. In nucleotides, the CDR3 is TGTGCCAGCAGCCAGGGGACTAGCGGGAGGTATGAGCAGTTCTTC.